This record looks at one T cell receptor beta chain sequence and its context. This sample is part of a study of cytomegalovirus exposure and HLA in healthy donors. The trim removed 0 bases at V and 8 bases at J, leaving 9 bases unmatched. Germline CDR1 reads PRHDT; CDR2 reads FYEKMQ (reference sequence). This CDR3 is 16 amino acids long. The PCR had 60 Vbeta and 13 Jbeta primers. Profiled with immunoSEQ multiplex PCR; TCRdb holds only in-frame clones, not every one. Of roughly 150,000 clones listed, over 60% are singletons. This TCR was recovered from a man aged 30-40 years in good health and CMV-seronegative. This chain links TRBV13 with TRBJ2-1; the match to TRBD2 covers 8 bases. The sequenced sample was PBMCs. The CDR3 DNA is TGTGCCAGCAGCTTAGGGGGAGTAGCGGGAAGCTATGAGCAGTTCTTC. Protein: CASSLGGVAGSYEQFF.